What follows are 19 T cell receptor beta chains derived from one specimen sequenced in a study of regulatory T cells in long-lasting Graves disease. Sequencing libraries for TCR beta were prepared with iRepertoire HTBI primers and Arm-PCR of CDR3 regions. A single record per CDR3 protein comes from TCRdb applying MiXCR to the multiplex PCR reads. The table has hundreds of thousands of distinct CDR3 sequences, 14% to 15% seen once; the top ten hold around 7.6%. The time point: newly diagnosed GD, antithyroid drugs for less than 3 months. There was RNA extracted from PBMCs, and the TCR library was made from it. Separately, the same data were catalogued under a study of T cells in Graves' hyperthyroidism and ophthalmopathy.

The sequencing used peripheral blood mononuclear cells (PBMCs), collected at new diagnosis, from a patient treated with antithyroid drugs. These receptors came from a middle-aged woman with Graves disease.

CDR3 loop: CASSTTGFGNTIYF. Written as DNA, the CDR3 is TGTGCCAGTAGTACCACAGGGTTTGGAAACACCATATATTTT. The rearrangement uses TRBV19 and TRBJ1-3, with a possible D match to TRBD1 (6 bases). Deletions cut 4 bases from V and 3 bases from J, with 10 bases between. The CDR3 loop spans 14 amino acids. In germline, CDR1 is LNHDA, CDR2 SQIVND (reference sequence).

This chain links TRBV5-1 with TRBJ2-1; 9 bases line up with TRBD2. The CDR3 extends over 17 amino acids. The ends lost 3 bases at V and 7 bases at J; junction bases unmatched: 14. The V gene's germline CDR1 is SGHRS and CDR2 YFSETQ. CDR3 DNA: TGCGCCAGCAGCTCTCCCCGGGGAGTAGCGGGAGAGAATGAGCAGTTCTTC. As protein: CASSSPRGVAGENEQFF. The full variable domain, with the rest looked up from reference TRBV5-1 and TRBJ2-1, is KAGVTQTPRYLIKTRGQQVTLSCSPISGHRSVSWYQQTPGQGLQFLFEYFSETQRNKGNFPGRFSGRQFSNSRSEMNVSTLELGDSALYLCASSSPRGVAGENEQFFGPGTRLTVL.

The V and J genes are TRBV10-3 and TRBJ1-2, with TRBD1 matching 9 bases. The CDR3 runs 13 residues. Trimming took 8 bases from V and 6 from J; bases not matched to a gene: 7. CDR1 and CDR2 (germline): ENHRY, SYGVKD. The CDR3 region has the DNA TGTGCCATCGCCCTGGGACAGGGCGATGGCTACACCTTC. It translates to CAIALGQGDGYTF.

In its sample, this clonotype was seen many times. The genes are TRBV13 and TRBJ2-1, with TRBD1 identical over 7 bases. Germline V gives CDR1 PRHDT, CDR2 FYEKMQ (reference sequence). This CDR3 has 13 residues. V lost 5 bases to trimming and J lost 5 bases; unmatched junction nucleotides: 3. CDR3 amino acids: CASSDREHNEQFF. In DNA form, the CDR3 reads TGTGCCAGCAGCGACAGGGAACACAATGAGCAGTTCTTC. The full variable domain, in which reference TRBV13 and TRBJ2-1 provide the parts outside the CDR3, is AAGVIQSPRHLIKEKRETATLKCYPIPRHDTVYWYQQGPGQDPQFLISFYEKMQSDKGSIPDRFSAQQFSDYHSELNMSSLELGDSALYFCASSDREHNEQFFGPGTRLTVL.

This chain connects TRBV28 to TRBJ2-1; D gene ambiguous. Per the germline V gene, CDR1 is MDHEN and CDR2 is SYDVKM. The CDR3 length is 15 residues. V was clipped by 5 bases and J by 3 bases, with 14 bases between them. CDR3 protein: CASSTPGYYYNEQFF. In DNA, the CDR3 is TGTGCCAGCAGTACTCCCGGGTACTACTACAATGAGCAGTTCTTC.

This clonotype appeared many times. The gene calls are TRBV19 and TRBJ2-1, with D tentatively TRBD1 or TRBD2 (5 bases each). Between the trimmed V and J ends, which lost 7 bases and 8 bases, there was a span of 18 bases. Germline V CDR1 and CDR2: LNHDA, SQIVND (reference sequence). This CDR3 is built from 14 residues. The CDR3: CASKLGRESYEQFF. CDR3 DNA: TGTGCCAGTAAGCTGGGCAGGGAGAGTTATGAGCAGTTCTTC.

Of note for this clonotype: One end of the junction fails to match germline, which may point to a read error. The rearrangement uses TRBV12-3 or TRBV12-4 and TRBJ1-5, with unresolved D. The CDR3 loop spans 14 amino acids. The CDR3 sequence is CVSSLVGSNQPQHF. In DNA, the CDR3 is TGTGTCAGCAGTTTAGTCGGAAGCAATCAGCCCCAGCATTTT.

The sample holds a few counts of this clonotype. The rearrangement joins TRBV7-9 to TRBJ2-1, with 8 bases lining up with TRBD2. Trimming removed 8 bases from V and 0 bases from J; junction bases left unmatched: 6. Germline V CDR1 and CDR2: SEHNR, FQNEAQ (reference sequence). The CDR3 covers 15 residues. CDR3 loop: CASGASGFSYNEQFF. The CDR3 DNA reads as TGTGCCAGCGGCGCTAGCGGGTTCTCCTACAATGAGCAGTTCTTC.

This clonotype showed up many times. The chain carries TRBV10-3 and TRBJ2-5; 7 bases line up with TRBD1. Unmatched junction bases numbered 6, after V lost 6 bases and J lost 2 bases. The CDR3 loop spans 14 amino acids. The V gene's germline CDR1 is ENHRY and CDR2 SYGVKD. The CDR3 region is CAISIQTGQETQYF. The CDR3 nucleotides are TGTGCCATCAGCATACAGACAGGGCAAGAGACCCAGTACTTC.

There are many counts of this clonotype. This chain joins TRBV20-1 and TRBJ2-3; 13 nucleotides match TRBD2. V was clipped by 7 bases and J by 1 base; unmatched bases: 11. The CDR3 loop spans 17 amino acids. The germline V gene encodes CDR1 DFQATT and CDR2 SNEGSKA (reference sequence). CDR3 coding DNA: TGCAGTGGGCGTGGTGGGACTAGCGGGACCCGCACAGATACGCAGTATTTT. Its protein is CSGRGGTSGTRTDTQYF.

This clonotype was observed many times. V gene TRBV11-2 combines with J gene TRBJ2-1; no firm D call. Trimming took off 1 base at V and 3 bases at J, with 10 bases between the two ends. CDR1 is SGHAT, CDR2 FQNNGV, per germline. This CDR3 spans 15 amino acids. The CDR3 loop is CASSLAPDRYNEQFF. The DNA for the CDR3 is TGTGCCAGCAGCTTAGCTCCTGACCGCTACAATGAGCAGTTCTTC.

This clonotype was counted at least ten times. The chain employs TRBV10-3 and TRBJ2-7, with 9 bases that match TRBD2. There are 15 residues in the CDR3. V trimming: 3 bases; J trimming: 0 bases; junction bases outside the gene matches: 3. Germline V gene sequence: CDR1 ENHRY, CDR2 SYGVKD. CDR3 protein: CAISDLAGSSYEQYF. The CDR3 region has the DNA TGTGCCATCAGTGATCTAGCGGGGAGCTCCTACGAGCAGTACTTC.

This clonotype was recorded many times. V and J are TRBV27 and TRBJ2-1, with TRBD2 matching 7 bases. The germline gives CDR1 MNHEY, CDR2 SMNVEV (reference sequence). The junction had 9 bases not matched to a gene; V was cut back by 3 bases and J by 1 base. The CDR3 consists of 17 residues. The CDR3 sequence: CASSFREGSRSYNEQFF. DNA of the CDR3: TGTGCCAGCAGTTTTAGGGAGGGGTCGAGATCCTACAATGAGCAGTTCTTC.

This clonotype has ten or more counts. The chain has TRBV5-1 and TRBJ1-1; D may be TRBD1 (5 bases). This CDR3 comprises 15 residues. V lost 0 bases and J lost 4, with 13 bases in between. Germline loops: CDR1 SGHRS, CDR2 YFSETQ. The CDR3: CASSLGQGSLTEAFF. CDR3 sequence (DNA): TGCGCCAGCAGCTTGGGCCAGGGCAGTCTCACTGAAGCTTTCTTT.

This clonotype was observed many times. The chain is built from TRBV20-1 and TRBJ2-2, with 9 bases that match TRBD2. V shed 5 bases and J 1 base; nucleotides not matched to a gene: 2. CDR3 length: 14 amino acids. CDR1 is DFQATT and CDR2 is SNEGSKA in the germline V gene (reference sequence). Here the CDR3 reads CSASSGENTGELFF. DNA for the CDR3: TGCAGTGCTTCTAGCGGGGAGAACACCGGGGAGCTGTTTTTT.

This clonotype was picked up many times. The chain employs TRBV12-3 or TRBV12-4 and TRBJ1-1; D not certain. This CDR3 spans 14 amino acids. V dropped 4 bases and J dropped 2 bases, with 11 bases sitting between them. CDR3 protein: CASSSTEGNTEAFF. The CDR3 coding sequence is TGTGCCAGCAGTTCCACTGAGGGCAACACTGAAGCTTTCTTT.

This clonotype has more than one count but fewer than ten. The chain has TRBV15 and TRBJ2-1; no definite D call. V lost 7 bases and J lost 7, with 8 bases in between. CDR3 size: 11 residues. Germline-derived CDR1 and CDR2 are LNHNV and YYDKDF (reference sequence). The CDR3 coding sequence is TGTGCCACCACCGAAGGGAATGAGCAGTTCTTC. It yields the protein CATTEGNEQFF. The full variable domain, completed using reference TRBV15 and TRBJ2-1, is DAMVIQNPRYQVTQFGKPVTLSCSQTLNHNVMYWYQQKSSQAPKLLFHYYDKDFNNEADTPDNFQSRRPNTSFCFLDIRSPGLGDTAMYLCATTEGNEQFFGPGTRLTVL.

About this clonotype itself: This could be a read error, since a much larger clone is one nucleotide away. This sequence joins TRBV20-1 and TRBJ2-1, with 8 bases matching TRBD2. In germline, CDR1 is DFQATT, CDR2 SNEGSKA (reference sequence). The CDR3 consists of 16 residues. CDR3 bases: TGCAGTGCTGCATCCCCGAGGGGCGGGAGGTTCGGTGAGCAGCTCTTC. Protein product: CSAASPRGGRFGEQLF.

CDR3: CASSESGQGENTGELFF. The CDR3 DNA is TGTGCCAGCAGTGAGAGTGGGCAGGGTGAGAACACCGGGGAGCTGTTTTTT. The chain combines TRBV6-4 with TRBJ2-2; maybe TRBD1 (5 bases). V was shortened by 3 bases and J by 1 base, with 15 bases between the two germline ends. From germline, CDR1 is MRHNA and CDR2 SNTAGT. The CDR3 totals 17 residues.